This T cell receptor beta chain was found in a study of blood T cell repertoires in COVID-19. The junction had 2 bases not matched to a gene; V was cut back by 6 bases and J by 8 bases. CDR1 and CDR2 (germline): MNHEY, SVGAGI. CDR3 length equals 11 residues. This table comes from immunoSEQ multiplex PCR, and its TCRdb copy is limited to in-frame clones, with some not included. The data show 210,000 or so clones, around 85% seen once. The receptor comes from a human donor in a cohort sampled during active COVID-19. V usage is TRBV6-5 and J usage is TRBJ1-2; TRBD1 aligns across 8 bases. The sequenced material came from peripheral blood. The DNA of the CDR3 is TGTGCCAGCAGGGGACAGGAGGGCTACACCTTC. This encodes CASRGQEGYTF.